One and the same sample provided the 21 T cell receptor beta chains below, sequenced in a study of T-cell memory formation after mild COVID-19. TCRdb ran MiXCR on the 5' RACE reads and lists one entry per CDR3 protein. The data contain approximately 500,000 distinct CDR3 sequences, 25% of them singletons. Sequencing was performed on PBMCs or a T cell subset sorted from them (not recorded which). The receptor source for this set is an adult woman who had mild COVID-19 (a few samples of this study predate the infection). Cell type and time point are not known.

This chain joins TRBV10-3 and TRBJ1-2; 9 positions agree with TRBD1. This CDR3 has 16 residues. The V gene's germline CDR1 is ENHRY and CDR2 SYGVKD. Losses at the gene ends were 0 bases for V and 5 bases for J; bases not matched to a gene: 7. This CDR3 reads CAISESGQGFRYGYTF. In nucleotides, the CDR3 is TGTGCCATCAGTGAGTCGGGACAGGGTTTTCGGTATGGCTACACCTTC.

This clonotype was observed a handful of times. The CDR3 DNA follows: TGCAGTGCGAATAAACTAGCGGGAGCTGTCGAGCAGTACTTC. Translation: CSANKLAGAVEQYF. J is TRBJ2-7 and V is TRBV20-1; 11 bases align to TRBD2. The CDR3 is 14 residues long. V lost 6 bases, J lost 6 bases, and 10 bases stayed unmatched. The germline CDR1 and CDR2 sequences are DFQATT and SNEGSKA (reference sequence).

The chain recombines TRBV3-1 with TRBJ2-5; 7 positions agree with TRBD2. The CDR3 has 16 amino acids. The V segment lost 2 bases and the J segment 2 bases; nucleotides outside the gene matches: 8. Germline CDR1 is LGHDT and CDR2 is YNNKEL (reference sequence). This chain's CDR3 is CASSQRHSGLQETQYF. In DNA, the CDR3 is TGTGCCAGCAGCCAAAGGCATAGCGGGTTGCAAGAGACCCAGTACTTC.

The genes are TRBV12-3 or TRBV12-4 and TRBJ2-6; 7 positions match TRBD1. This CDR3 has 17 amino acids. Trimming cost V 6 bases and J 0 bases; bases outside gene matches: 8. CDR3 region: CASSPDRVNSGANVLTF. For the CDR3, the DNA is TGTGCCAGCAGCCCCGACAGGGTGAACTCTGGGGCCAACGTCCTGACTTTC.

V usage is TRBV2 and J usage is TRBJ2-3, with 9 bases aligning to TRBD2. CDR3 size: 15 residues. Germline CDR1 and CDR2: SNHLY and FYNNEI. J gave up 4 bases and V 2 bases, and 4 bases lay outside the gene matches. The CDR3 DNA follows: TGTGCCAGCAGTGAACCAGCGGGAGGCTCAGATACGCAGTATTTT. Encoded protein: CASSEPAGGSDTQYF. The full variable domain, completed using reference TRBV2 and TRBJ2-3, is EPEVTQTPSHQVTQMGQEVILRCVPISNHLYFYWYRQILGQKVEFLVSFYNNEISEKSEIFDDQFSVERPDGSNFTLKIRSTKLEDSAMYFCASSEPAGGSDTQYFGPGTRLTVL.

The V call is TRBV30, the J call TRBJ2-3; 10 positions agree with TRBD2. J was trimmed by 8 bases and V by 4 bases; bases with no gene match: 6. Germline V gives CDR1 GTSNPN, CDR2 SVGIG (reference sequence). This CDR3 has 13 amino acids. The CDR3 coding sequence is TGTGCCTGGAAGCGGGAGGGAGAGGGTACGCAGTATTTT. Translating it yields CAWKREGEGTQYF.

The gene calls are TRBV6-5 and TRBJ1-2; tentative D call: TRBD1 (6 bases). The length of the CDR3 is 13 residues. Trimming took off 1 base at V and 8 bases at J, with 11 bases between the two ends. The germline V gene encodes CDR1 MNHEY and CDR2 SVGAGI. The CDR3 coding sequence is TGTGCCAGCAGTTACTATGGGGGGCAAGGCTACACCTTC. It encodes CASSYYGGQGYTF.

This clonotype was counted between two and nine times. This chain joins TRBV27 and TRBJ2-5; TRBD1 is a possible D gene (6 bases). The V and J ends lost 5 bases and 5 bases respectively, with 18 bases between them. The CDR3 runs 15 residues. Germline CDR1 and CDR2: MNHEY and SMNVEV (reference sequence). This CDR3 reads CASSTQGLTTETQYF. CDR3 DNA: TGTGCCAGCAGTACACAGGGCCTAACGACGGAGACCCAGTACTTC.

The chain recombines TRBV27 with TRBJ2-7, with no clear D. Deletions cut 4 bases from V and 6 bases from J, with 7 bases between. CDR3 size: 11 residues. Germline CDR1 reads MNHEY; CDR2 reads SMNVEV (reference sequence). The CDR3 loop reads CASSSIFEQYF. CDR3 sequence (DNA): TGTGCCAGCAGTTCTATTTTCGAGCAGTACTTC.

DNA of the CDR3: TGTGCCAGCAGCGTGTGGGACACGGCGGGCACAGATACGCAGTATTTT. This gives the protein CASSVWDTAGTDTQYF. The rearrangement uses TRBV9 and TRBJ2-3; tentative D call: TRBD1 (6 bases). V was clipped by 2 bases and J by 1 base, with 14 bases between them. This CDR3 comprises 16 residues. Germline V gene lookup returns CDR1 SGDLS and CDR2 YYNGEE.

This clonotype was seen ten or more times. The rearrangement links TRBV4-1 to TRBJ2-2; possible D gene TRBD1, 6 bases. CDR3 size: 13 residues. Between the trimmed V and J ends, which lost 7 bases and 3 bases, there was a span of 9 bases. Germline CDR1 is MGHRA and CDR2 is YSYEKL. CDR3 nucleotides: TGCGCCAGCACAGGGGCGGACACCGGGGAGCTGTTTTTT. Amino acid sequence: CASTGADTGELFF.

The chain has TRBV10-2 and TRBJ2-5, with no clear D. V gave up 3 bases and J gave up 6 bases, with 5 bases separating them. In germline, CDR1 is WSHSY, CDR2 SAAADI. This CDR3 has 11 amino acids. The CDR3 sequence is CASSERKTQYF. As DNA, the CDR3 is TGCGCCAGCAGTGAACGCAAGACCCAGTACTTC.

This clonotype has a handful of counts. V usage is TRBV7-9 and J usage is TRBJ2-3; 13 bases are a match to TRBD2. CDR1 and CDR2 (germline): SEHNR, FQNEAQ (reference sequence). CDR3 size: 16 residues. J was trimmed by 2 bases and V by 4 bases; bases with no gene match: 3. The CDR3 DNA reads TGTGCCAGCAGCTCGACTAGCGGGGGGTCCACAGATACGCAGTATTTT. Translated, it gives CASSSTSGGSTDTQYF.

The chain uses TRBV24-1 and TRBJ1-1; D not certain. The germline gives CDR1 KGHDR, CDR2 SFDVKD. V was shortened by 3 bases and J by 7 bases, with 8 bases between the two germline ends. This CDR3 comprises 12 residues. The CDR3 bases are TGTGCCACCAGTGATCCCCTCAGTGAAGCTTTCTTT. Translation: CATSDPLSEAFF.

The chain is built from TRBV20-1 and TRBJ2-1, with D possibly TRBD1 on 5 matching bases. The CDR3 is made up of 15 amino acids. Germline V CDR1 and CDR2: DFQATT, SNEGSKA (reference sequence). Trimming took off 4 bases at V and 3 bases at J, with 16 bases between the two ends. CDR3 residues: CSATKGAIIYNEQFF. The CDR3 bases are TGCAGTGCTACTAAAGGGGCAATTATCTACAATGAGCAGTTCTTC.

This clonotype was counted only a few times. The genes are TRBV7-8 and TRBJ2-3, with TRBD2 matching over 8 bases. CDR1 SGHVS and CDR2 FQNEAQ come from the germline V gene. V was pared by 4 bases and J by 6 bases, with 21 bases of the junction left unmatched. The CDR3 is made up of 19 amino acids. Written as DNA, the CDR3 is TGTGCCAGCAGCTACGGAGGTCCGGGCGGGAGGCCACCGGGGGATACGCAGTATTTT. Encoded protein: CASSYGGPGGRPPGDTQYF.

This clonotype was counted a few times. The rearrangement uses TRBV20-1 and TRBJ2-7; TRBD2 aligns across 8 bases. Germline values: CDR1 DFQATT, CDR2 SNEGSKA (reference sequence). The CDR3 sequence is 14 residues long. J gave up 3 bases and V 5 bases, and 9 bases lay outside the gene matches. CDR3 nucleotides: TGCAGTGCTCCGACACCGGGACTAGACTACGAGCAGTACTTC. It translates to CSAPTPGLDYEQYF.

Here the CDR3 DNA reads TGCAGCGTTATGAGAGAGCTGAACACTGAAGCTTTCTTT. As protein: CSVMRELNTEAFF. The chain links TRBV29-1 to TRBJ1-1; D ambiguous. The V and J ends lost 5 bases and 0 bases respectively, with 10 bases between them. The CDR3 is 13 residues long. In germline, CDR1 is SQVTM, CDR2 ANQGSEA.

The chain has TRBV11-2 and TRBJ2-3, with 7 bases aligning to TRBD2. This CDR3 is 15 amino acids long. V was clipped by 1 base and J by 4 bases; unmatched bases: 5. Germline lookup yields CDR1 SGHAT and CDR2 FQNNGV. CDR3 sequence (DNA): TGTGCCAGCAGCTTAGGAAGCGGGGTGGCAGATACGCAGTATTTT. Residues: CASSLGSGVADTQYF.

The rearrangement joins TRBV4-1 to TRBJ2-7; D possibly matches TRBD1 or TRBD2 (5 bases each). Germline V gene sequence: CDR1 MGHRA, CDR2 YSYEKL. This CDR3 comprises 14 residues. V lost 1 base and J 4 bases, leaving 11 bases between the germline ends. The CDR3 nucleotides read TGCGCCAGCAGCCAAGTGATAGAGGGGTACGAGCAGTACTTC. It yields the protein CASSQVIEGYEQYF.

The chain uses TRBV12-3 or TRBV12-4 and TRBJ1-5, with 7 bases lining up with TRBD1. V was clipped by 8 bases and J by 0 bases; unmatched bases: 16. The CDR3 totals 18 residues. The CDR3 DNA follows: TGTGCCAGCGTACGGGCAGGGGGGGAATTTTATAGCAATCAGCCCCAGCATTTT. Translated, it gives CASVRAGGEFYSNQPQHF.